The clone carrying this T cell receptor beta chain was counted only a few times. The sample belongs to a study of T-cell reconstitution after alpha-beta-depleted transplantation in children. The library targeted TCRbeta and was prepared with unique molecular identifiers. TCRdb recomputed calls from the PCR reads with MiXCR, one row per CDR3 protein. The table lists some 500,000 distinct CDR3 sequences, roughly 18% of them singletons. The source was PBMCs from the stem cell graft donor, collected from the stem cell graft. The sequence derives from a human donor who donated a stem cell graft to a child with acute lymphoblastic leukemia.

CDR3 DNA sequence: TGCGCCAGCAGCTTGGGTGGTGTGGGGGCCTACGAGCAGTACTTC. Translating it yields CASSLGGVGAYEQYF. This chain joins TRBV5-1 and TRBJ2-7, with D perhaps being TRBD1 or TRBD2 (5 bases each). Between the trimmed V and J ends, which lost 0 bases and 2 bases, there was a span of 12 bases. The length of the CDR3 is 15 residues. The V gene's germline CDR1 is SGHRS and CDR2 YFSETQ.